The rows below give T cell receptor beta chains drawn from one sample of a study of cytomegalovirus exposure and HLA in healthy donors. Only in-frame clones appear in the TCRdb table, and some are missing; sequencing was by immunoSEQ multiplex PCR. Among 98,000 or so clones listed, around four fifths were seen once. Sequencing was carried out using PBMCs. Receptors originate from a woman aged 40 to 50 in good health and CMV-seronegative. Both conserved end residues are part of each CDR3. Fields, in order: CDR3 length, D gene, clone size, J gene, V gene, CDR3 DNA, CDR3 protein. The D gene is left open where the match is weak. A row's size may be missing; if present it is once, few, many or a size class.

>13|TRBD1|-|TRBJ2-2|TRBV28
TGTGCCGGACAGGGGGCGGTCACCGGGGAGCTGTTTTTT
CAGQGAVTGELFF
>17|TRBD2|few|TRBJ2-5|TRBV7-2
TGTGCCAGCAGGGGAGGGGCGGGAGTGGGGTACCAAGAGACCCAGTACTTC
CASRGGAGVGYQETQYF
>14|-|-|TRBJ2-1|TRBV6-6
TGTGCCAGCAGCCTGGCTAGTGGCGGGAATGAGCAGTTCTTC
CASSLASGGNEQFF
>14|TRBD2|-|TRBJ2-7|TRBV6-5
TGTGCCAGCAGTGTGAGCGGGAGGACCTACGAGCAGTACTTC
CASSVSGRTYEQYF
>14|-|once|TRBJ2-7|TRBV29-1
TGCAGCGTTGGACAGGGACTCTTACCCTACGAGCAGTACTTC
CSVGQGLLPYEQYF
>15|-|-|TRBJ1-2|TRBV6-6
TGTGCCAGCAGTTCCGGGGGGGGCCAGCACTATGGCTACACCTTC
CASSSGGGQHYGYTF
>13|-|-|TRBJ2-7|TRBV10-3
TGTGCCATCAGGGAGGGGGGGAGATACGAGCAGTACTTC
CAIREGGRYEQYF
>12|-|-|TRBJ2-7|TRBV19
TGTGCCAGTAGTAGTTCCGCCTACGAGCAGTACTTC
CASSSSAYEQYF
>13|-|-|TRBJ2-1|TRBV7-8
TGTGCCAGCAGCCTAGTGGCACAGCCCTCGCGGTTCTTC
CASSLVAQPSRFF
>14|TRBD1|-|TRBJ2-3|TRBV5-1
TGCGCCAGCAGCTTACAGGGGGCTTCAGATACGCAGTATTTT
CASSLQGASDTQYF
>16|-|-|TRBJ1-5|TRBV7-8
TGTGCCAGCAGCGTAACCGCACCCCTGGCCAATCAGCCCCAGCATTTT
CASSVTAPLANQPQHF
>15|-|-|TRBJ2-7|TRBV27
TGTGCCAGCAGTTTATCGTACACGGGGGCCTACGAGCAGTACTTC
CASSLSYTGAYEQYF
>16|TRBD2|-|TRBJ2-3|TRBV2
TGTGCCAGCAGTTTGATGGGACTAGCAAGCACAGATACGCAGTATTTT
CASSLMGLASTDTQYF
>16|TRBD2|-|TRBJ2-1|TRBV5-1
TGCGCCAGCAGCCAGCCGTTCGGACTAGCGGGAAATGAGCAGTTCTTC
CASSQPFGLAGNEQFF
>14|TRBD1|-|TRBJ2-7|TRBV10-3
TGTGCCATCAGTGAGACAGGGACAGCCTACGAGCAGTACTTC
CAISETGTAYEQYF
>12|-|-|TRBJ2-7|TRBV15
TGTGCCACCAGCAGTTGGGAGGACGAGCAGTACTTC
CATSSWEDEQYF
>16|TRBD2|-|TRBJ2-5|TRBV28
TGTGCCAGCAGTCTTAGCGGGAGGGCCATTTCGGAGACCCAGTACTTC
CASSLSGRAISETQYF
>15|-|-|TRBJ2-2|TRBV5-6
TGTGCCAGCAGCTTGGGACAGGTTAGGGCCGGGGAGCTGTTTTTT
CASSLGQVRAGELFF
>15|-|-|TRBJ1-2|TRBV5-4
TGTGCCAGCAGCTGGGGGGGTCCTTCCCTGTATGGCTACACCTTC
CASSWGGPSLYGYTF
>14|-|once|TRBJ2-7|TRBV28
TGTGCCAGCACCCTCGGGACTTCATGGGGCGAGCAGTACTTC
CASTLGTSWGEQYF
>14|-|-|TRBJ1-1|TRBV13
TGTGCCAGCAGCTTAATGTATTCAAGCTATGAAGCTTTCTTT
CASSLMYSSYEAFF
>11|-|-|TRBJ2-7|TRBV10-3
TGTGCCATCAGAACTAGAGTCGAGCAGTACTTC
CAIRTRVEQYF
>15|TRBD1|-|TRBJ2-5|TRBV11-2
TGTGCCAGCAGCGACGGACAGGCCCAACAAGAGACCCAGTACTTC
CASSDGQAQQETQYF
>15|TRBD1|-|TRBJ2-3|TRBV7-9
TGTGCCAGCAGCTTAGTACAGGGGGTCACAGATACGCAGTATTTT
CASSLVQGVTDTQYF
>15|-|-|TRBJ2-1|TRBV28
TGTGCCAGCAGTCCCCAGAGTGCGGTTGTCTATGAGCAGTTCTTC
CASSPQSAVVYEQFF
>15|-|-|TRBJ2-1|TRBV7-2
TGTGCCAGCAGCTTATCGGGATATGTTAACAATGAGCAGTTCTTC
CASSLSGYVNNEQFF
>15|TRBD1|-|TRBJ2-7|TRBV27
TGTGCCAGCAGTATACAGGGGGTCGCCCCCCGCGAGCAGTACTTC
CASSIQGVAPREQYF
>14|TRBD1|-|TRBJ2-7|TRBV7-2
TGTGCCAGCAGCCCCGGACAGGGTTACTACGAGCAGTACTTC
CASSPGQGYYEQYF
>14|TRBD1|-|TRBJ1-5|TRBV7-8
TGTGCCAGCAGCTTTTTCACAGGGGGTCAGCCCCAGCATTTT
CASSFFTGGQPQHF
>15|TRBD2|-|TRBJ2-7|TRBV2
TGTGCCAGCAGTACTGTACTAGCGGGAAGCTACGAGCAGTACTTC
CASSTVLAGSYEQYF
>15|TRBD1|-|TRBJ1-1|TRBV10-3
TGTGCCATCCGCGGGTTGGCAGGGGGCGCCGCTGAAGCTTTCTTT
CAIRGLAGGAAEAFF
>15|-|-|TRBJ2-6|TRBV27
TGTGCCAGCAGAGCCTACGGAACTGGGGCCAACGTCCTAACTTTC
CASRAYGTGANVLTF
>15|-|-|TRBJ2-7|TRBV18
TGTGCCAGCTCACCGAGCCGGACATTCTCCTACGAGCAGTACTTC
CASSPSRTFSYEQYF
>16|TRBD2|once|TRBJ2-1|TRBV7-3
TGTGCCAGCAGCCCCCATAGAGCGGGAGGCTACAATGAGCAGTTCTTC
CASSPHRAGGYNEQFF
>13|-|few|TRBJ1-1|TRBV2
TGTGCCAGCAGTGAATTACAGGTTTCTGAAGCTTTCTTT
CASSELQVSEAFF
>14|TRBD2|-|TRBJ2-1|TRBV14
TGTGCCAGCAGCCAAGGACTAGCGGGAGTTGAGCAGTTCTTC
CASSQGLAGVEQFF
>12|-|-|TRBJ2-7|TRBV5-1
TGCGCCAGCAGCCTCCGAGGCTACGAGCAGTACTTC
CASSLRGYEQYF
>14|-|-|TRBJ1-2|TRBV4-3
TGCGCCAGCAGCCCCTCCACGGGATCGAGCGGCTACACCTTC
CASSPSTGSSGYTF
>15|TRBD1|-|TRBJ1-5|TRBV28
TGTGCCAGCAGTTTCCCGGGACAGGGCAATCAGCCCCAGCATTTT
CASSFPGQGNQPQHF
>15|-|-|TRBJ1-2|TRBV23-1
TGCGCCAGCAGCCCACCTCGGGAGCCTAACTATGGCTACACCTTC
CASSPPREPNYGYTF
>18|-|-|TRBJ2-6|TRBV7-9
TGTGCCAGCAGCTCGCCCCGGGCCGGGGGGCCTGGGGCCAACGTCCTGACTTTC
CASSSPRAGGPGANVLTF
>14|TRBD1|-|TRBJ1-2|TRBV7-9
TGTGCCAGCAGCCTTTCCGGGACAGGGCATGGCTACACCTTC
CASSLSGTGHGYTF